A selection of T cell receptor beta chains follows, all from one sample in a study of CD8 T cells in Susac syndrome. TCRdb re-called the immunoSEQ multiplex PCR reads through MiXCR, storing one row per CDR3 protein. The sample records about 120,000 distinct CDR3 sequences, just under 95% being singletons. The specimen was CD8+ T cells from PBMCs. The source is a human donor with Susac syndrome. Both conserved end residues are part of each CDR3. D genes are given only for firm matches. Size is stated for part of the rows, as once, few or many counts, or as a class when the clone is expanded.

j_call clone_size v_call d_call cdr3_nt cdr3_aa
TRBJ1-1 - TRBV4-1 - TGCGCCAGCAGCGCCGGACAGAACACTGAAGCTTTCTTT CASSAGQNTEAFF
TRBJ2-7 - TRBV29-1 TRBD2 TGCAGCGGCCTCTGGGAGGGTAACGAGCAGTACTTC CSGLWEGNEQYF
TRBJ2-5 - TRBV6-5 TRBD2 TGTGCCAGCAGTTACCGCACTAGCGGGGAGACCCAGTACTTC CASSYRTSGETQYF
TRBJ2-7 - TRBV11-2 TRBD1 TGTGCCAGCCTTGGGGGTCGACAGGGTGATAAGTCCTACGAGCAGTACTTC CASLGGRQGDKSYEQYF
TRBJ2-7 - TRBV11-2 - TGTGCGGTCAGGGGCTCCTACGAGCAGTACTTC CAVRGSYEQYF
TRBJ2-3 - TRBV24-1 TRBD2 TGTGCCACCAGTGAGAGCGGGGGGGTGGCAGATACGCAGTATTTT CATSESGGVADTQYF
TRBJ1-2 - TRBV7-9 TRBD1 TGTGCCAGCAGACCGGGGACAGGAGCTCGCTATGGCTACACCTTC CASRPGTGARYGYTF
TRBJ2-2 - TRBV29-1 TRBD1 TGCAGCGTTGAAGATCCCCGGACAGGGGGCGGGACCGGGGAGCTGTTTTTT CSVEDPRTGGGTGELFF
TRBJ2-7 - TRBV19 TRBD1 TGTGCCACAAAACCTCGGACAGGGCCTTCGTGGGAGCAGTACTTC CATKPRTGPSWEQYF
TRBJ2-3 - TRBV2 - TGTGCCAGCAGTGGATATATGGGAACAGATACGCAGTATTTT CASSGYMGTDTQYF
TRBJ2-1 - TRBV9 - TGTGCCAGCAGCGTATCCCCCTATGAGCAGTTCTTC CASSVSPYEQFF
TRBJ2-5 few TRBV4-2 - TGTGCCAGCAGCCAAGACTCCGAGGGGCCGGAGACCCAGTACTTC CASSQDSEGPETQYF
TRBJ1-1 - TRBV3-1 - TGTGCCAGCAGCCCATCACGGGGTAACGAAGCTTTCTTT CASSPSRGNEAFF
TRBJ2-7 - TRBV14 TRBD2 TGTGCCAGCGCTTCGGGACTATCCTACGAGCAGTACTTC CASASGLSYEQYF
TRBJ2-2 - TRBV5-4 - TGTGCCAGCACCGAATTGAACACCGGGGAGCTGTTTTTT CASTELNTGELFF
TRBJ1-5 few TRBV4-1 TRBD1 TGCGCCAGCAGCCAAGCCACAGGGGGCGGCCAGCCCCAGCATTTT CASSQATGGGQPQHF
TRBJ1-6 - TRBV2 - TGTGCCAGCAGTGAGACAGTTAATTCACCCCTCCACTTT CASSETVNSPLHF
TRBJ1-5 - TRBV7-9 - TGTGCCAGCAGCTTCCCAGGGCCCAATCAGCCCCAGCATTTT CASSFPGPNQPQHF
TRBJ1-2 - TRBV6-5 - TGTGCCAGCAGTTACTCGTTAATCAGGGATAGTGGCTACACCTTC CASSYSLIRDSGYTF
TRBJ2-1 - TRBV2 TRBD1 TGTGCCAGCACAGGGGGCTATGAGCAGTTCTTC CASTGGYEQFF
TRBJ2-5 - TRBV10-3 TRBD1 TGTGCCATCAGTGATTGGAGGGGACAGGAGTTGGGGGAGACCCAGTACTTC CAISDWRGQELGETQYF
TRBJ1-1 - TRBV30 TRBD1 TGTGCCGAGGGGGCTGGCACTGAAGCTTTCTTT CAEGAGTEAFF
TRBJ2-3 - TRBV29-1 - TGCAGCGCAGACAGGCGCACAGATACGCAGTATTTT CSADRRTDTQYF
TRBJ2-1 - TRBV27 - TGTGCCAGCGGCCACTACATTACCTACAATGAGCAGTTCTTC CASGHYITYNEQFF
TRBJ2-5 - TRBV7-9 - TGTGCCAGCAGCTCGGTAGCGCTGCTGGAGACCCAGTACTTC CASSSVALLETQYF
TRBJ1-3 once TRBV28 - TGTGCCAGCGAGTCGGACGCAAGCTCTGGAAACACCATATATTTT CASESDASSGNTIYF
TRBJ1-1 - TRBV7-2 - TGTGCCAGCAGCCTTCTCAGGGGGAACACTGAAGCTTTCTTT CASSLLRGNTEAFF
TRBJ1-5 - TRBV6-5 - TGTGCCAGCAGTTACTCGAAAGGGGATCAGCCCCAGCATTTT CASSYSKGDQPQHF